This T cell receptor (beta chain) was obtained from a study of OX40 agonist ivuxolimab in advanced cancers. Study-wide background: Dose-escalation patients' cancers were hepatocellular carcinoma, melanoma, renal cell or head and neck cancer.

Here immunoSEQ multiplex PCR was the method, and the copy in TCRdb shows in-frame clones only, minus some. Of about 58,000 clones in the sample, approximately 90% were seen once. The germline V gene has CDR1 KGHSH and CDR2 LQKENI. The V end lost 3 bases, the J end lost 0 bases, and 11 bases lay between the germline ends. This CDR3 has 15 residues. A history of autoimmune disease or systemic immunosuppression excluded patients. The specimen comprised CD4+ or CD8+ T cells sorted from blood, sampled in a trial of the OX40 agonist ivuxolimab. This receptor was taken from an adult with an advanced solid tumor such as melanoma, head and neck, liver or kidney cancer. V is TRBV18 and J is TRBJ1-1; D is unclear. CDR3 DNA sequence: TGTGCCAGCTCACCGGCCGAGCCCATGAACACTGAAGCTTTCTTT. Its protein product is CASSPAEPMNTEAFF.